The present entry profiles one T cell receptor beta chain with its context. This clonotype was observed a handful of times. Its antigen target is currently unknown. Per-base quality was not reported, and no clone a single base away is much larger than it. V loses 8 bases of germline sequence and J loses 11 bases, and the interval between the two ends is 19 bases. The germline V gene provides CDR1 MNHNS and CDR2 SASEGT. The CDR3 sequence holds 13 residues, the cysteine and phenylalanine included. Only the CDR3 region is kept as DNA, spanning 39 bases read in frame from base 1. The sample's treatment or condition label, decoded: live attenuated yellow fever vaccine strain. PBMCs were isolated from peripheral blood using a standard Ficoll-Paque protocol. Dynabeads CD4 and CD8 positive selection kits were used to isolate CD4 and CD8 T-cell fractions. TriZol was used to extract RNA from bulk PBMCs, CD4 and CD8 fractions, and dextramer-positive and dextramer-negative fractions.

The sample is drawn from a study of T cells after yellow fever vaccination (dated by TCRdb to 2018 to 2020). Concerning the study at large: The SMART-Seq v4 Ultra Low Input RNA kit was used to prepare libraries from fractions with low cell numbers. To follow T-cell clones before and after primary and booster YFV17D yellow fever vaccination, bulk TCR alpha and beta repertoires were sequenced over time. Two healthy male donors, one aged 18 to 30 and one aged 30 to 40 years, were included in the cohort. Blood was drawn at multiple timepoints before and after primary and secondary immunization, with bulk PBMC replicates and cell subsets isolated. Findings and caveats that apply to the study as a whole: Because only a couple of donors were included in the study, the extent to which the findings can be generalized is limited. After the booster, most of the clones that had expanded following primary vaccination were detected again (roughly 97% of CD4 and around 90% of CD8), which suggests that memory was broadly maintained. A small share of clonotypes was detected in both CD4 and CD8 compartments, with the overlap likely arising from convergent recombination. Because abundant contaminating clonotypes from the bulk population could be contained in FACS-sorted repertoires, computational filtering was required. Compared with the primary T-cell response, the secondary T-cell response was weaker but faster, peaking on day 5 rather than day 15.

TCR cDNA was made using 5'RACE template switching, a step that added a universal primer site and unique molecular identifiers. Priming for cDNA synthesis came from both the TCR alpha and TCR beta constant segments. Library amplification involved two PCR steps, and the second step added sample barcodes and sequencing adapters. Sequencing of libraries was performed on Illumina HiSeq 2500 (2x100 bp) or NovaSeq (2x150 bp). As for how the authors treated the data: Demultiplexing of reads and collapsing into UMI consensus sequences were performed with MIGEC, and V(D)J alignment was carried out with MiXCR. Clonotypes responding to the vaccine were identified with edgeR on replicate PBMC samples, with the criteria of FDR below 0.01 and a log2 fold change above 5 up to day 15. Each bulk clonotype was labeled CD4 or CD8 based on which sequenced repertoire, CD4 or CD8, contained the clonotype at higher abundance. TCRdb reworked the public reads: Q25 trimming with fastp, MiXCR clone assembly, productive beta chains retained. Each CDR3 protein appears once, grouped with its most common genes and DNA. What appears here as the V and J calls and clone size reflects TCRdb's work, not the paper's. This sample has around 230,000 distinct CDR3 sequences in its table, and roughly 6.3% of those were observed once. 0.8% to 1.2% of the sample rests with the top ten.

The rearranged chain carries TRBV6-1 and TRBJ1-5, with the D gene too uncertain to name. Sequences were derived from CD4+ T cells sorted from PBMCs, sampled on the day of the yellow fever booster vaccination. This receptor was obtained from a man under 40 who received the YFV17D yellow fever vaccine. For the CDR3, the sequence is CASGRGGVQTQHF. The bases read TGTGCCAGCGGTCGAGGTGGGGTCCAGACCCAGCATTTT.